This TCR beta chain was recorded in a study of human T cells and chemical hapten exposure. Across the study: Diphenylcyclopropenone was administered weekly to the scalp of patients throughout the approximately 25-week study.

Regarding time point: patch test 1, 2 weeks after DPC sensitization. The sample's treatment: therapeutic diphenylcyclopropenone sensitization with weekly scalp DPC. Researchers extracted total RNA from unfractionated whole blood. Using its own MiXCR run on the RACE reads, TCRdb lists one record per CDR3 protein. The sample contains approximately 34,000 distinct CDR3 sequences, around 6.5% of which appear only once. The starting material was whole blood, obtained in connection with sensitization to the hapten diphenylcyclopropenone (DPC). The sequence derives from a woman between 25 and 40 years old with alopecia areata. Some clones in this sample may be carry-over from other donors' samples.

The DNA for the CDR3 is TGCAGTGCTAGGGGGGGGCTGGTCGATCTGGGGACCCAGTACTTC. This codes for CSARGGLVDLGTQYF. The chain couples TRBV20-1 to TRBJ2-5; a weak D match, TRBD2 (7 bases). Germline V gives CDR1 DFQATT, CDR2 SNEGSKA (reference sequence). Trimming stripped 3 bases from V and 7 bases from J, with 21 bases between. The CDR3 is made up of 15 amino acids.